These 3 T cell receptor beta chains came from one sample sequenced in a study of CD8+ T cells in alopecia areata. The treatment is: oral pan-JAK inhibitor, 5-10 mg twice daily. The authors extracted RNA and reverse transcribed it into cDNA as the sequencing template. This table comes from immunoSEQ multiplex PCR, and its TCRdb copy is limited to in-frame clones, with some not included. The sample includes around 70,000 clones, over 25% seen only once; the top ten take just under 15%. This specimen was CD8+ T cells sorted from blood, taken at week 4, from a patient treated with tofacitinib. All receptors derive from a human donor with alopecia areata.

The chain uses TRBV19 and TRBJ2-7, with a weak D call TRBD2 (5 bases). This CDR3 region has 14 residues. V shed 6 bases and J shed 2 bases, with 14 bases lying between them. The V gene's germline CDR1 is LNHDA and CDR2 SQIVND (reference sequence). This chain's CDR3 is CASSARVDTYEQYF. As DNA, the CDR3 is TGTGCCAGTAGCGCGCGGGTGGATACCTACGAGCAGTACTTC.

The V call is TRBV27, the J call TRBJ2-7; 7 bases align to TRBD2. Germline loops: CDR1 MNHEY, CDR2 SMNVEV (reference sequence). V was pared by 6 bases and J by 6 bases, with 8 bases of the junction left unmatched. This CDR3 comprises 13 residues. The CDR3 DNA is TGTGCCAGCAGCCTCTCCCCGGGGGGCGAGCAGTACTTC. It translates to CASSLSPGGEQYF.

V gene TRBV7-8 combines with J gene TRBJ2-7, with D perhaps assigned TRBD1 or TRBD2 (5 bases each). CDR3 length: 14 residues. Trimming shortened V by 3 bases and J by 4 bases, and 13 bases separated the two germline ends. CDR1 and CDR2 from the germline V gene are SGHVS and FQNEAQ. This chain's CDR3 is CASSLGDEWYEQYF. For the CDR3, the DNA is TGTGCCAGCAGCTTGGGGGACGAATGGTACGAGCAGTACTTC.